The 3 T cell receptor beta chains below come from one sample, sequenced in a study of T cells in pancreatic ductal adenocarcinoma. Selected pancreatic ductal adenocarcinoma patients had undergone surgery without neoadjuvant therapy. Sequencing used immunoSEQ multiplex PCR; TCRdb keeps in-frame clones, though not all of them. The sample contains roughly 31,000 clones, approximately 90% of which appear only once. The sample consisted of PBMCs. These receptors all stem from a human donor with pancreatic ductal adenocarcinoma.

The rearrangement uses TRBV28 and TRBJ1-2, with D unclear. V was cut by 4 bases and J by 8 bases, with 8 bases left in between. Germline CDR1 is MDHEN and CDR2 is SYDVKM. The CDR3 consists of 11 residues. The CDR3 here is CASSWPLGYTF. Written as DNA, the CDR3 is TGTGCCAGCAGTTGGCCGTTAGGCTACACCTTC.

DNA of the CDR3: TGTGCCAGCAGCCCTGAGGGGGTATCGGGTAATGGCTACACCTTC. This encodes CASSPEGVSGNGYTF. The rearrangement uses TRBV11-1 and TRBJ1-2, with D perhaps matching TRBD1 (6 bases). Per the germline V gene, CDR1 is SGHAT and CDR2 is FQDESV (reference sequence). CDR3 length: 15 residues. Trimming took 5 bases from V and 6 from J, leaving 19 bases between them.

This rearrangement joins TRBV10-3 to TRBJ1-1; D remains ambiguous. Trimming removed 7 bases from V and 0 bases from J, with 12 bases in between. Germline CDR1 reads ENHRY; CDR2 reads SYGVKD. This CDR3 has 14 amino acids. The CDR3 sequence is CAIKNSAMNTEAFF. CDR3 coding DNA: TGTGCCATCAAGAATTCTGCCATGAACACTGAAGCTTTCTTT.